The 14 T cell receptor beta chains below were found in one sample sequenced in a study of control samples from healthy donors and cancer patients (dated by TCRdb to about 2020). The library was made by the immunoSEQ multiplex PCR assay. The table comes from immuneACCESS by way of TCRdb, which keeps in-frame sequences with V and J called. Part of the clones is missing from these tables; in studies checked, under half for an unresolved V gene and the rest for unknown reasons. Present in this sample are roughly 120,000 clones, about 93% of which were seen just once. Roughly 2.6% of the sample is taken by the ten largest. Material for sequencing was blood. The receptors stem from a man aged 25-45 years in good health.

This sequence joins TRBV7-9 and TRBJ2-6, with a weak D call TRBD2 (5 bases). With 6 bases removed from V and 4 bases from J, the gap between germline ends came to 16 bases. Germline V gene sequence: CDR1 SEHNR, CDR2 FQNEAQ (reference sequence). CDR3 length: 16 amino acids. CDR3 residues: CASRSRGPPGANVLTF. The DNA for the CDR3 is TGTGCCAGCAGGTCCCGGGGTCCTCCGGGGGCCAACGTCCTGACTTTC.

The V call is TRBV4-1, the J call TRBJ1-2; the D is unclear. The CDR3 runs to 12 residues. Trimming removed 4 bases from V and 8 bases from J, with 11 bases in between. CDR1 is MGHRA and CDR2 is YSYEKL in the germline V gene. Here the CDR3 DNA reads TGCGCCAGCAGCCTGGGAACGGAGGGCTACACCTTC. Residues: CASSLGTEGYTF.

With respect to this clone: At the DNA level, this CDR3 is encoded by other sequences in the same sample as well. The CDR3 DNA sequence: TGCGCCAGCAGCTTGGACAGGGGAAACACCATATATTTT. It encodes CASSLDRGNTIYF. This chain uses TRBV5-1 with TRBJ1-3, with TRBD1 as a possible D gene (5 bases). Germline CDR1 is SGHRS and CDR2 is YFSETQ. The CDR3 loop spans 13 amino acids. The germline V and J ends were trimmed by 0 bases and 4 bases, with 5 bases remaining between them.

V is TRBV24-1 and J is TRBJ1-2; D possibly corresponds to TRBD1 (5 bases). Trimming removed 4 bases from V and 2 bases from J, with 19 bases in between. This CDR3 has 17 amino acids. Germline CDR1 is KGHDR and CDR2 is SFDVKD. The CDR3 DNA reads TGTGCCACCAGTGACGCCTCCGGGGACGAAGGAAACTATGGCTACACCTTC. It specifies CATSDASGDEGNYGYTF.

The rearrangement uses TRBV9 and TRBJ2-1, with TRBD2 as a possible D gene (5 bases). Trimming cost V 4 bases and J 5 bases, with 19 bases left between them. The germline gives CDR1 SGDLS, CDR2 YYNGEE. This CDR3 is built from 16 residues. CDR3 loop: CASSKTFLMEDNEQFF. For the CDR3, the DNA is TGTGCCAGCAGCAAAACTTTCCTGATGGAGGACAATGAGCAGTTCTTC.

This rearrangement joins TRBV20-1 to TRBJ1-2; a possible D gene is TRBD1 (6 bases). Trimming removed 3 bases from V and 8 bases from J, with 10 bases in between. Germline-derived CDR1 and CDR2 are DFQATT and SNEGSKA (reference sequence). CDR3 size: 11 residues. The CDR3 DNA reads TGCAGTGCTAGTCGGGGGACAGGCTACACCTTC. Amino acids: CSASRGTGYTF.

The chain carries TRBV3-1 (or the pseudogene TRBV3-2) and TRBJ1-2, with D unresolved. The CDR3 extends over 12 amino acids. Deletions cut 4 bases from V and 7 bases from J, with 10 bases between. The germline V gene encodes CDR1 LGHDT and CDR2 YNNKEL (reference sequence). CDR3 sequence reads: CASSLPTGGYTF. DNA of the CDR3: TGTGCCAGCAGCCTGCCGACGGGTGGCTACACCTTC.

The chain is built from TRBV6-5 and TRBJ1-5; D is unresolved. The CDR3 totals 13 residues. In germline, CDR1 is MNHEY, CDR2 SVGAGI. V was shortened by 0 bases and J by 5 bases, with 5 bases between the two germline ends. The CDR3 is CASSYSTDQPQHF. In DNA form, the CDR3 reads TGTGCCAGCAGTTACTCGACTGATCAGCCCCAGCATTTT.

This clone was observed once. The gene calls are TRBV24-1 and TRBJ2-2, with D perhaps TRBD1 or TRBD2 (6 bases each). V was trimmed by 9 bases and J by 3 bases, leaving 16 bases between them. The CDR3 runs 15 residues. Germline CDR1 KGHDR, CDR2 SFDVKD. Here the CDR3 reads CATGGGTFDTGELFF. The CDR3 nucleotides are TGTGCCACCGGAGGGGGGACTTTCGACACCGGGGAGCTGTTTTTT.

CDR3 in DNA: TGCGCCAGCAGCTTGCGCACAGGGAATTCGGTCGCAAACACTGAAGCTTTCTTT. It codes for CASSLRTGNSVANTEAFF. The chain uses TRBV5-1 and TRBJ1-1; D may be TRBD1 (6 bases). The CDR3 extends over 18 amino acids. V lost 1 base to trimming and J lost 2 bases, with 21 bases between them. The germline CDR1 and CDR2 sequences are SGHRS and YFSETQ.

The genes are TRBV4-1 and TRBJ2-5; tentatively, D is TRBD2 (6 bases). The CDR3 has 16 residues. V was pared by 0 bases and J by 5 bases, with 16 bases between. Germline assignment: CDR1 MGHRA and CDR2 YSYEKL. CDR3 coding DNA: TGCGCCAGCAGCCAAGAAGAGACTAGTCGGCTGGAGACCCAGTACTTC. It yields the protein CASSQEETSRLETQYF.

The chain combines TRBV5-1 with TRBJ1-2; D might be TRBD1 (5 bases). The V gene lost 3 bases and the J gene lost 4 bases, with 13 bases spanning the gap. Per the germline V gene, CDR1 is SGHRS and CDR2 is YFSETQ. CDR3 length: 14 amino acids. The CDR3 DNA is TGCGCCAGCAGCTACAATACGGGGACCTATGGCTACACCTTC. Protein: CASSYNTGTYGYTF. The whole variable domain, filled in from reference TRBV5-1 and TRBJ1-2, reads KAGVTQTPRYLIKTRGQQVTLSCSPISGHRSVSWYQQTPGQGLQFLFEYFSETQRNKGNFPGRFSGRQFSNSRSEMNVSTLELGDSALYLCASSYNTGTYGYTFGSGTRLTVV.

V is TRBV4-1 and J is TRBJ1-3, with D perhaps TRBD1 (5 bases). This CDR3 spans 15 amino acids. Trimming removed 0 bases from V and 3 bases from J, with 9 bases in between. Per germline, CDR1 MGHRA and CDR2 YSYEKL. The CDR3 region is CASSQDRGDGNTIYF. The CDR3, as DNA: TGCGCCAGCAGCCAAGATCGAGGGGATGGAAACACCATATATTTT.

This chain links TRBV19 with TRBJ1-5; TRBD1 is a possible D gene (5 bases). The CDR3 consists of 14 residues. Trimming removed 4 bases from V and 4 bases from J, with 11 bases in between. The germline V gene encodes CDR1 LNHDA and CDR2 SQIVND (reference sequence). The CDR3 spells CASSRGPNNQPQHF. The CDR3 bases are TGTGCCAGTAGTAGGGGACCAAATAATCAGCCCCAGCATTTT.